Listed below are T cell receptor beta chains from one sample, sequenced in a study of T cells in Graves' hyperthyroidism and ophthalmopathy. TCRdb recomputed calls from the multiplex PCR reads with MiXCR, one row per CDR3 protein. The table includes around 600,000 distinct CDR3 sequences, more than 14% detected once. Sequenced sample: blood. These receptors were taken from a woman between 50 and 59 years old with Graves' ophthalmopathy. CDR3s include the opening cysteine and the closing phenylalanine or tryptophan. A D gene is named only where the DNA matches it firmly. The size entry is marked missing in some rows and otherwise reads once, few, many or a size class.

TRBV6-2/TRBV6-3	NA	many	TRBJ2-7	TGTGCCAGCAGTTACTCGATGGAGGGTATGGGCGAGCAGTACTTC	CASSYSMEGMGEQYF
TRBV7-3	TRBD2	NA	TRBJ2-3	TGTGCCAGCAGCTTAAACCCGGGACTAGCGGGGAGCACAGATACGCAGTATTTT	CASSLNPGLAGSTDTQYF
TRBV29-1	NA	many	TRBJ2-6	TGCAGCGTTAAACAGGGTTCTGGGGCCAACGTCCTGACTTTC	CSVKQGSGANVLTF
TRBV20-1	NA	many	TRBJ1-1	TGCAGTGCTAAGCGACCGGGACGTAAGAACACTGAAGCTTTCTTT	CSAKRPGRKNTEAFF
TRBV7-8	NA	once	TRBJ2-1	TGTGCCAGCAGCTTAGTTAAACGGGATGAACGGAGCTCCTACAATGAGCAGTTCTTC	CASSLVKRDERSSYNEQFF
TRBV27	TRBD2	few	TRBJ2-7	TGTGCCAGCAGTAGGGGACTAGCGTTCGACGAGCAGTACTTC	CASSRGLAFDEQYF
TRBV20-1	NA	NA	TRBJ1-1	TGCAGTGCTAGAGAAGTCGGGGTCTCGAACACTGAAGCTTTCTTT	CSAREVGVSNTEAFF
TRBV13	NA	few	TRBJ2-7	TGTGCCAGCAGCCAAGACTCCAACCGGGACTTGTCCTACGAGCAGTACTTC	CASSQDSNRDLSYEQYF
TRBV18	NA	many	TRBJ2-1	TGTGCCAGCTCACCACTCAGGGCACAGAGCTCCTACAATGAGCAGTTCTTC	CASSPLRAQSSYNEQFF
TRBV18	TRBD1	many	TRBJ1-5	TGTGCCAGCTGCACGACAGGGGGTAAACCCCAGCATTTT	CASCTTGGKPQHF
TRBV7-2	TRBD2	NA	TRBJ2-1	TGTGCCAGCAGCCAAGGGGGACTAGCGAACAATGAGCAGTTCTTC	CASSQGGLANNEQFF
TRBV3-1	NA	many	TRBJ1-1	TGTGCCAGCAGCCAATTATCAGGAGGCACTGAAGCTTTCTTT	CASSQLSGGTEAFF
TRBV7-3	NA	few	TRBJ2-1	TGTGCCAGCAGCCGTCAGGACCATGAGCAGTTCTTC	CASSRQDHEQFF
TRBV5-1	NA	many	TRBJ1-1	TGCGCCAGCAGCCCCCGCCGTGGGACTGAAGCTTTCTTT	CASSPRRGTEAFF
TRBV24-1	NA	few	TRBJ1-1	TGTGCCACCAGGGGACGGTCGAACACTGAAGCTTTCTTT	CATRGRSNTEAFF
TRBV9	NA	few	TRBJ1-4	TGTGCCAGCAGCGTAGCCCCAGGGGTAGGAGATGAAAAACTGTTTTTT	CASSVAPGVGDEKLFF
TRBV7-2	NA	NA	TRBJ2-2	TGTGCCAGCAGCTTAGAGGGGGGAGTGGTTGCCGGGGAGCTGTTTTTT	CASSLEGGVVAGELFF
TRBV12-3/TRBV12-4	NA	many	TRBJ2-7	TGTGCCAGCAGTTACCGGGGCTTCGGTCACGAGCAGTACTTC	CASSYRGFGHEQYF
TRBV15	NA	many	TRBJ2-1	TGTGCCACCAGCAGAGGGGCTTTTCTGGGGAGCTCCTACAATGAGCAGTTCTTC	CATSRGAFLGSSYNEQFF
TRBV20-1	TRBD2	many	TRBJ2-5	TGCAGTGCTAGAGCTCGGGGGACTAGCGGGCTGGAGACCCAGTACTTC	CSARARGTSGLETQYF
TRBV6-2/TRBV6-3	NA	many	TRBJ2-1	TGTGCCAGCAGTTACGGGTCAGCGAGCTCCTACAATGAGCAGTTCTTC	CASSYGSASSYNEQFF
TRBV6-1	TRBD2	many	TRBJ2-7	TGTGCCAGCACCGCTCTAGGACTAGCGGGAGGGCCGGAGGAGCAGTACTTC	CASTALGLAGGPEEQYF
TRBV5-1	TRBD1	many	TRBJ1-4	TGCGCCAGCAGCCGGGGGGACAGTCTTGAAAAACTGTTTTTT	CASSRGDSLEKLFF
TRBV12-3/TRBV12-4	TRBD2	NA	TRBJ2-3	TGTGCCAGCAGTCCGGGACTAGCGGGAGAAGTGAGGGTCACAGATACGCAGTATTTT	CASSPGLAGEVRVTDTQYF
TRBV7-9	NA	few	TRBJ1-3	TGTGCCAGCAGCTTAATATCCGTCGGTTTTGGGTCTGGAAACACCATATATTTT	CASSLISVGFGSGNTIYF
TRBV6-2/TRBV6-3	NA	NA	TRBJ2-7	TGTGCCAGCAGTTACTCAGGCAGTTCTGCGAACGAGCAGTACTTC	CASSYSGSSANEQYF
TRBV7-2	NA	many	TRBJ2-3	TGTGCCAGCAGCTTAGAAGGGTCTTACACAGATACGCAGTATTTT	CASSLEGSYTDTQYF
TRBV12-3/TRBV12-4	TRBD1	many	TRBJ1-6	TGTGCCAGCAGTTTAGGACAGGGAGAATCACCCCTCCACTTT	CASSLGQGESPLHF
TRBV7-9	NA	few	TRBJ1-1	TGTGCCAGCAGCTCCCGATTCGCAGGGAATGAAGCTTTCTTT	CASSSRFAGNEAFF
TRBV7-2	NA	many	TRBJ2-3	TGTGCCAGCAGCTTAGCGGGACTTAGCACAGATACGCAGTATTTT	CASSLAGLSTDTQYF
TRBV4-3	TRBD1	few	TRBJ2-2	TGCGCCAGCAGCCAGACAGGGGGACGGGGGGAGCTGTTTTTT	CASSQTGGRGELFF
TRBV6-1	TRBD1	many	TRBJ2-6	TGTGCCAGCAGTGGACAGGGGGCTGGGGCCAACGTCCTGACTTTC	CASSGQGAGANVLTF
TRBV6-2/TRBV6-3	TRBD1	many	TRBJ1-5	TGTGCCAGCAGTCGACACCGGGACAGGGGAGGCGATCAGCCCCAGCATTTT	CASSRHRDRGGDQPQHF
TRBV6-1	NA	NA	TRBJ1-2	TGTGCCAGCAGTTATGGGGGAGGGAACTATGGCTACACCTTC	CASSYGGGNYGYTF
TRBV2	TRBD2	many	TRBJ2-1	TGTGCCAGCAAAGAGAGGACTAGCTTAGCCCATGAGCAGTTCTTC	CASKERTSLAHEQFF
TRBV28	TRBD1	NA	TRBJ1-5	TGTGCCAGCAGTTCCGAGGGACAGGGGAAACAGCCCCAGCATTTT	CASSSEGQGKQPQHF
TRBV30	TRBD2	NA	TRBJ2-4	TGTGCCTGGAGTGTACGGGCTAGCGGGGGAGCCAAAAACATTCAGTACTTC	CAWSVRASGGAKNIQYF
TRBV18	NA	many	TRBJ2-3	TGTGCCAGCTCACCAAGAGGGGATACGCAGTATTTT	CASSPRGDTQYF
TRBV28	NA	few	TRBJ1-1	TGTGCCAGCAGTCTCCCGCGCGCGAACACTGAAGCTTTCTTT	CASSLPRANTEAFF
TRBV28	TRBD1	many	TRBJ1-3	TGTGCCAGCACCCCCCTCGACAGGGCTTCAAACACCATATATTTT	CASTPLDRASNTIYF
TRBV6-1	NA	once	TRBJ1-6	TGTGCCAGCAGTGAACCGAACCTATATAATTCACCCCTCCACTTT	CASSEPNLYNSPLHF
TRBV6-2/TRBV6-3	NA	NA	TRBJ1-5	TGTGCCAGCAGTTACACGTCCCCATCCAGGGGCGGTCAGCCCCAGCATTTT	CASSYTSPSRGGQPQHF
TRBV6-1	TRBD1	few	TRBJ1-2	TGTGCCAGCAGAACCTTAGACAGGGATGGCTACACCTTC	CASRTLDRDGYTF
TRBV10-2	TRBD1	NA	TRBJ2-3	TGCGCCAGCAGCCCGAACGGACAGGACCATACGCAGTATTTT	CASSPNGQDHTQYF
TRBV7-9	NA	many	TRBJ2-3	TGTGCCAGCAGCTCTAGAGCAGCAGATACGCAGTATTTT	CASSSRAADTQYF
TRBV2	NA	once	TRBJ1-1	TGTGCCAGCAAGGTCGACAGTAACACTGAAGCTTTCTTT	CASKVDSNTEAFF
TRBV20-1	NA	few	TRBJ2-1	TGCAGTGCTTCCCTCAGCTCCTACAATGAGCAGTTCTTC	CSASLSSYNEQFF
TRBV28	TRBD2	many	TRBJ2-7	TGTGCCAGCAGTTTATATTGGTCGCTAGCGGGAGTCTCCTACGAGCAGTACTTC	CASSLYWSLAGVSYEQYF
TRBV7-9	NA	NA	TRBJ1-1	TGTGCCAGCAGCTTAGAGTCGGCAGCTTTCTTT	CASSLESAAFF
TRBV9	NA	few	TRBJ2-7	TGTGCCAGCAGCGTAAATCGGAGAGACGAGCAGTACTTC	CASSVNRRDEQYF
TRBV29-1	NA	NA	TRBJ2-1	TGCAGCGTCATGGCGGTCAGGACGATTGAGCAGTTCTTC	CSVMAVRTIEQFF
TRBV11-2	NA	many	TRBJ2-7	TGTGCCAGCAGCCAGGGACACCCCTACGAGCAGTACTTC	CASSQGHPYEQYF
TRBV6-1	NA	few	TRBJ2-1	TGTGCCAGCAGTGATGGGTCAGAGCAGTTCTTC	CASSDGSEQFF